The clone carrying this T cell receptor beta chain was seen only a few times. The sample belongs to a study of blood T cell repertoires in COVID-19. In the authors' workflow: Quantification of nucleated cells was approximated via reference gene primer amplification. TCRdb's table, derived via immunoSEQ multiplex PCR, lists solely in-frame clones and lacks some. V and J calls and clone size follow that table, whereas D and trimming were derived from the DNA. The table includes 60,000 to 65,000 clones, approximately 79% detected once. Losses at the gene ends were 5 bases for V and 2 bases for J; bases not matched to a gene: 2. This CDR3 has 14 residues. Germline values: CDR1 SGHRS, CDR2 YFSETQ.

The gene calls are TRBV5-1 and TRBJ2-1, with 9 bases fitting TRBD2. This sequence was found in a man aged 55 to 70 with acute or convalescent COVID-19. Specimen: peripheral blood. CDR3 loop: CASRAGGAYNEQFF. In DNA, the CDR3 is TGCGCCAGCAGGGCGGGAGGGGCCTACAATGAGCAGTTCTTC.